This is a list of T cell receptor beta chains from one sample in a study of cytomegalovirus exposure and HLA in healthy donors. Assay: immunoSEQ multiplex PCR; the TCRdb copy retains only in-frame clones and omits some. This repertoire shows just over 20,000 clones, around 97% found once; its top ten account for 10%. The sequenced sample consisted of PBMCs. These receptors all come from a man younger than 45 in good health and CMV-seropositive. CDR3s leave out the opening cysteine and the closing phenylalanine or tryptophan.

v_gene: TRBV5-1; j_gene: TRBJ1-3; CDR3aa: ASRALSGGAGNTIY
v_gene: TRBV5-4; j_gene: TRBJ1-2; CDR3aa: ASSFGGSGYT
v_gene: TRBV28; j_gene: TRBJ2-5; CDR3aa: ASEGAGQETQY
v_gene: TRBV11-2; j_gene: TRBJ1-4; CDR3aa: ASSLDRGRTNEKLF
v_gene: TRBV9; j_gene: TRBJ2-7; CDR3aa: ASSSPRGTDLSYREQY
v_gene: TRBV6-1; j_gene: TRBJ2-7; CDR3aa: ASSGLADYEQY
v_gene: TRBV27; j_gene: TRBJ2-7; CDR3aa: ASSLRTPGTSGVYEQY
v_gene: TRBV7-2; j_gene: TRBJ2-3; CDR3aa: ASSSTGTPYTDTQY
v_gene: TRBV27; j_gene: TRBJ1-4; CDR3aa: ASSLRGGWEKLF
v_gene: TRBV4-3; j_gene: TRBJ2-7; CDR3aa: ASSQRAGDPLEQY
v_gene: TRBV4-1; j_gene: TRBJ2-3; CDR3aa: ASSTLPGDTQY
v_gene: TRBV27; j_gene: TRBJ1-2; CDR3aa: ASRDRVYGYT
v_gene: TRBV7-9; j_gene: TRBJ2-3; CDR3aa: ASSLASLLAGDTQY
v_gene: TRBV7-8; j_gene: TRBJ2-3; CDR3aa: ASSLRQGAGGTDTQY
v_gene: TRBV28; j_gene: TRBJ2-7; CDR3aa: ASSYQGVPYEQY
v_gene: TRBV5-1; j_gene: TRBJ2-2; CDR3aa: ASSLEQGESTGELF
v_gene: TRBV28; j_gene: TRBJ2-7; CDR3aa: ASIDLAGAHYEQY
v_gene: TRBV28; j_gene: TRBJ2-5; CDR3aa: ASSPSLGQMETQY
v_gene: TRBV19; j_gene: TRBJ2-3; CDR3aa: ASTFKPGLAGIMNTQY
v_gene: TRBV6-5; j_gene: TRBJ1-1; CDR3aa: ASSSGYTEAF
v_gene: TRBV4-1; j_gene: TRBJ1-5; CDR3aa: ASSQDSQGMPQH
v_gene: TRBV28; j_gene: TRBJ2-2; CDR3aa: ASSFRTRFDGELF
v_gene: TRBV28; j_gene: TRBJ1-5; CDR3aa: ASSSTGGKGNQPQH
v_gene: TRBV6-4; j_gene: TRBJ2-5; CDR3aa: ANSGKLETQY
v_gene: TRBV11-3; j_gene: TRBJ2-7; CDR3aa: ASSLGGDRGVYEQY
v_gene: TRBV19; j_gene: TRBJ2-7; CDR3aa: ASRTDRSSYEQY
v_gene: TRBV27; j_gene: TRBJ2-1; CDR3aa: ASSLSPEWQGARNEQF
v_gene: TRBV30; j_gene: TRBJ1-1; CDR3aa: AWSHPDRENTEAF
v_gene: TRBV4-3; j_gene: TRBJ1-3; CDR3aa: ASSRTGISTGNTIY
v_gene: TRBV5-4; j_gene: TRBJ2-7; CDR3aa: ASSLGDREGGEQY
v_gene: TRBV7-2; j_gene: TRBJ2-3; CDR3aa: ASSPPGDTQY
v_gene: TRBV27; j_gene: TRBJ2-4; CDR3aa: ASSLRTGLAKNIQY
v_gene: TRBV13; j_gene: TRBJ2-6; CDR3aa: ASSATRTGAGANVLT
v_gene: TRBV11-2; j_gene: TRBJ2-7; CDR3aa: ASSYRVGVLGSYEQY
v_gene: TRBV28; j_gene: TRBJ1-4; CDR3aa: ASRTGELGKLF
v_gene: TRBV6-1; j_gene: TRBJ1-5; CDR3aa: ASSGQGGQPQH